Below, 4 T cell receptor beta chains from the same sample are listed, as sequenced in a study of early T cells in non-severe SARS-CoV-2 infection (dated by TCRdb to the early 2020s). The library was produced with 5' RACE. Sequencing took place on a NextSeq 500. The public reads were quality trimmed at Q25 with fastp and then assembled into clones with MiXCR by TCRdb, keeping productive beta chains. Every CDR3 protein is listed once, alongside the most common genes and DNA of its rows. Counted in this sample were some 87,000 distinct CDR3 sequences; over 10% of them appeared once. Of the sample, over 2.5% is held by the ten largest clones. The sequencing input was whole blood. The origin of the receptors is an adult who was a healthcare worker with PCR-confirmed SARS-CoV-2 infection or an uninfected control (not recorded which).

This clonotype was observed many times. V is TRBV20-1 and J is TRBJ2-1; 10 positions match TRBD2. The V gene end was trimmed by 2 bases and the J gene end by 1 base; junction bases not matched to a gene: 5. Germline CDR1 is DFQATT and CDR2 is SNEGSKA (reference sequence). The CDR3 sequence is 16 residues long. DNA for the CDR3: TGCAGTGCTAGACCCGAGACTAGCGGGTCCTACAATGAGCAGTTCTTC. Encoded protein: CSARPETSGSYNEQFF.

This clonotype was detected only a few times. CDR3 coding DNA: TGTGCCTCGAAGGGTACAAACACTGAAGCTTTCTTT. Protein sequence: CASKGTNTEAFF. The V call is TRBV10-3, the J call TRBJ1-1; D gene unclear. V lost 11 bases and J lost 2, with 12 bases in between. The CDR3 loop spans 12 amino acids. Germline V gene sequence: CDR1 ENHRY, CDR2 SYGVKD.

This clonotype came up many times. The chain links TRBV7-6 to TRBJ2-7; 9 positions agree with TRBD1. The J segment lost 6 bases and the V segment lost 2 bases, leaving 5 bases of the junction unmatched. The CDR3 length is 14 residues. The germline CDR1 and CDR2 sequences are SGHVS and FNYEAQ. The CDR3 bases are TGTGCCAGCAGCTTAACAGGGGGCTCCCCCGAGCAGTACTTC. Encoded protein: CASSLTGGSPEQYF.

The table lists this clonotype with many counts. The rearrangement links TRBV20-1 to TRBJ2-1, with 8 bases aligning to TRBD2. The germline V gene encodes CDR1 DFQATT and CDR2 SNEGSKA (reference sequence). Trimming at V came to 4 bases and at J to 3 bases, leaving 5 bases not matched to a gene. The CDR3 totals 14 residues. The CDR3 is CSAIRGGVYNEQFF. The CDR3 DNA follows: TGCAGTGCTATACGGGGGGGCGTCTACAATGAGCAGTTCTTC.